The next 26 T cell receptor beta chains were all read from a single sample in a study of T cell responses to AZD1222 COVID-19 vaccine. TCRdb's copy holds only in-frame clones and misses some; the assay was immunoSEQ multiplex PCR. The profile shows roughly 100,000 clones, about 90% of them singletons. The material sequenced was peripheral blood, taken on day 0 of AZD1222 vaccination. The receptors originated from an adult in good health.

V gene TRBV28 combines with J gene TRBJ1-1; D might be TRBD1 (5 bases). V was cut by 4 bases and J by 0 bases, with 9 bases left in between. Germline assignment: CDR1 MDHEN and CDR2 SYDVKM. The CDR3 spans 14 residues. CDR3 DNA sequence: TGTGCCAGCAGTTCAGCAGGGCTGAACACTGAAGCTTTCTTT. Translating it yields CASSSAGLNTEAFF. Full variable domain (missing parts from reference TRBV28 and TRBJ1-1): DVKVTQSSRYLVKRTGEKVFLECVQDMDHENMFWYRQDPGLGLRLIYFSYDVKMKEKGDIPEGYSVSREKKERFSLILESASTNQTSMYLCASSSAGLNTEAFFGQGTRLTVV.

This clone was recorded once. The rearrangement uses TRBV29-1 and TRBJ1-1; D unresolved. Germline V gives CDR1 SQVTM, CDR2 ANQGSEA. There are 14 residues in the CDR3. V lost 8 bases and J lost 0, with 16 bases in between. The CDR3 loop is CSITREPMNTEAFF. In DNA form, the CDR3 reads TGCAGCATTACCCGGGAACCCATGAACACTGAAGCTTTCTTT. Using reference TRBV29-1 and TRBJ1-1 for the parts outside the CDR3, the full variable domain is SAVISQKPSRDICQRGTSLTIQCQVDSQVTMMFWYRQQPGQSLTLIATANQGSEATYESGFVIDKFPISRPNLTFSTLTVSNMSPEDSSIYLCSITREPMNTEAFFGQGTRLTVV.

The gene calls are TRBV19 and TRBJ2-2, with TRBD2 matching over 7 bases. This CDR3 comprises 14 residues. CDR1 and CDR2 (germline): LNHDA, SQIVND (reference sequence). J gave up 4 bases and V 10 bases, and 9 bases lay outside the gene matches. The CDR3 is CATNRGVSTGELFF. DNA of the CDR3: TGTGCCACCAATCGGGGGGTCAGCACCGGGGAGCTGTTTTTT.

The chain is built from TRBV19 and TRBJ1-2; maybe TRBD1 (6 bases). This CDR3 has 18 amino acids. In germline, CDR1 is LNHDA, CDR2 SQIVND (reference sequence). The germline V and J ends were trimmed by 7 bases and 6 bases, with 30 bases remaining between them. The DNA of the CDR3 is TGTGCCAGTACCAAACAATTTGGGATGGGGCAGGGGAGCAATGGCTACACCTTC. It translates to CASTKQFGMGQGSNGYTF.

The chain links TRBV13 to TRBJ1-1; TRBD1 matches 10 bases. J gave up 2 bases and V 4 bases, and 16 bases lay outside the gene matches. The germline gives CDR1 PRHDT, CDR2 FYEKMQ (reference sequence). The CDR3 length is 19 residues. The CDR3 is CASSSNEPGTGVLNTEAFF. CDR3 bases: TGTGCCAGCAGCTCCAATGAACCCGGGACAGGGGTACTTAACACTGAAGCTTTCTTT.

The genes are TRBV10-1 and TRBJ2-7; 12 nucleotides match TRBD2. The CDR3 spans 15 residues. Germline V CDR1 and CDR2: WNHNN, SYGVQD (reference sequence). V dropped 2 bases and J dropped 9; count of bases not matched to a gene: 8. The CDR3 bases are TGCGCCAGCAGTGAGAACGGGACTAGCGGGTCCGGGCAGTACTTC. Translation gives CASSENGTSGSGQYF.

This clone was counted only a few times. CDR3 region: CASSYGPYEQFF. The CDR3 region has the DNA TGTGCCAGCAGTTACGGCCCGTATGAGCAGTTCTTC. The gene calls are TRBV6-5 and TRBJ2-1; D unclear. The CDR3 has 12 amino acids. Trimming left V 2 bases short and J 8 bases short, with 7 bases between. Germline CDR1 is MNHEY and CDR2 is SVGAGI.

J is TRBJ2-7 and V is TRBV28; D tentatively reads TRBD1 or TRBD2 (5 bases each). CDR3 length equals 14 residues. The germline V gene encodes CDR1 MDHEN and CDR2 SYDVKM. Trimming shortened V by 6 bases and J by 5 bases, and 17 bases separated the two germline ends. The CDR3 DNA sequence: TGTGCCAGCAGAGACATGGGACCGACCCACGAGCAGTACTTC. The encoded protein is CASRDMGPTHEQYF.

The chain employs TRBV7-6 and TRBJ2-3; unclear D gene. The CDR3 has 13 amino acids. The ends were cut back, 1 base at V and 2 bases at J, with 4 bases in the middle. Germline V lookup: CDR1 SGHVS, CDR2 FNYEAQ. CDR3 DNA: TGTGCCAGCAGCTTAGAGCCCACAGATACGCAGTATTTT. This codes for CASSLEPTDTQYF. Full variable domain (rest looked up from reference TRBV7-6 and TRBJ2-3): GAGVSQSPRYKVTKRGQDVALRCDPISGHVSLYWYRQALGQGPEFLTYFNYEAQQDKSGLPNDRFSAERPEGSISTLTIQRTEQRDSAMYRCASSLEPTDTQYFGPGTRLTVL.

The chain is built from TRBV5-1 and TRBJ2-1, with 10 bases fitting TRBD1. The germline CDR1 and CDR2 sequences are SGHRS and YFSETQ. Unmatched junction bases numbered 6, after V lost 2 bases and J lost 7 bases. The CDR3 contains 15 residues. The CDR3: CASSFRQGARNEQFF. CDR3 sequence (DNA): TGCGCCAGCAGCTTTCGACAGGGGGCAAGGAATGAGCAGTTCTTC. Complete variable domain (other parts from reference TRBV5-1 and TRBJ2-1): KAGVTQTPRYLIKTRGQQVTLSCSPISGHRSVSWYQQTPGQGLQFLFEYFSETQRNKGNFPGRFSGRQFSNSRSEMNVSTLELGDSALYLCASSFRQGARNEQFFGPGTRLTVL.

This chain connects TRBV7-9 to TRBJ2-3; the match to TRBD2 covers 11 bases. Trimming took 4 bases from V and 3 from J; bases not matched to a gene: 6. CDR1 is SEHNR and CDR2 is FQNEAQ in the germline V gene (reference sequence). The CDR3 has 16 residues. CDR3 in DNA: TGTGCCAGCAGCTCCCCCCTAGCGGGAGGAACAGATACGCAGTATTTT. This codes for CASSSPLAGGTDTQYF.

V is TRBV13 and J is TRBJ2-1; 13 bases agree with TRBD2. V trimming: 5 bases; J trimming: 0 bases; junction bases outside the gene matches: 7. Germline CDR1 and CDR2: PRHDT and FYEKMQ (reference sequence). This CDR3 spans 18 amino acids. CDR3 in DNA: TGTGCCAGCAGCGAACTAGCGGGAGGGCGAAGCTCCTACAATGAGCAGTTCTTC. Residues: CASSELAGGRSSYNEQFF.

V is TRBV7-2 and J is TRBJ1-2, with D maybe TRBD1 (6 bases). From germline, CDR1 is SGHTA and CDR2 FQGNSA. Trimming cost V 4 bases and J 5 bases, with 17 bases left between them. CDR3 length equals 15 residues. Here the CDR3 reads CASSSRQAGRYGYTF. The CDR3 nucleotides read TGTGCCAGCAGCTCACGACAGGCGGGGAGGTATGGCTACACCTTC.

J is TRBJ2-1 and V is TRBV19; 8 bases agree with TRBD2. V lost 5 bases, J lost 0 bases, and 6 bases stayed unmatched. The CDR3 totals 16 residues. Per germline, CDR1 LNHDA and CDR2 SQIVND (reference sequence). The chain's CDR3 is CASSGGSGSSYNEQFF. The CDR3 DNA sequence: TGTGCCAGTAGTGGGGGGAGCGGGAGCTCCTACAATGAGCAGTTCTTC.

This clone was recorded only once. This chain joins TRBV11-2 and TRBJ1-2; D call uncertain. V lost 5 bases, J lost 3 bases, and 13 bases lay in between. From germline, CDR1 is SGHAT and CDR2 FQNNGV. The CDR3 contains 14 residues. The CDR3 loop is CASSPGTEYYGYTF. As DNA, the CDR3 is TGTGCCAGCAGCCCCGGCACTGAATACTATGGCTACACCTTC.

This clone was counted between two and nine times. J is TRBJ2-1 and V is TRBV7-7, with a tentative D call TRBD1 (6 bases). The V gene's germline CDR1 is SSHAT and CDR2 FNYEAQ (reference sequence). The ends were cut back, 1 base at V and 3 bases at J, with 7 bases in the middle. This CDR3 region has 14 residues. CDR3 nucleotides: TGTGCCAGCAGCTTAGGGACAGTCTACAATGAGCAGTTCTTC. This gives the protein CASSLGTVYNEQFF.

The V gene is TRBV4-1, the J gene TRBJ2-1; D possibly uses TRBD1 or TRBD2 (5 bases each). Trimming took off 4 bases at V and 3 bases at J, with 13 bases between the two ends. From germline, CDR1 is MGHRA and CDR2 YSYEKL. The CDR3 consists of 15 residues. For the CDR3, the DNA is TGCGCCAGCAGCCCGGGACCTTCAAGCTACAATGAGCAGTTCTTC. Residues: CASSPGPSSYNEQFF.

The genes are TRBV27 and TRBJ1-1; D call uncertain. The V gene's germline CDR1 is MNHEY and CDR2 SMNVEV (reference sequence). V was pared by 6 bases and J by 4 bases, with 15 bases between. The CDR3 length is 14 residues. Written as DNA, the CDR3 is TGTGCCAGCAGCGACATCGGAGGAGGCACTGAAGCTTTCTTT. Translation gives CASSDIGGGTEAFF.

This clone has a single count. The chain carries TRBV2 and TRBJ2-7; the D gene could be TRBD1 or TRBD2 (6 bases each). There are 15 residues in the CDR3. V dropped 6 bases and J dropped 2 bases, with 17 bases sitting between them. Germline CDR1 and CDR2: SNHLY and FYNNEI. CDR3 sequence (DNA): TGTGCCAGCAGCCATGGGGGGCGTCTCCCCTACGAGCAGTACTTC. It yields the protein CASSHGGRLPYEQYF.

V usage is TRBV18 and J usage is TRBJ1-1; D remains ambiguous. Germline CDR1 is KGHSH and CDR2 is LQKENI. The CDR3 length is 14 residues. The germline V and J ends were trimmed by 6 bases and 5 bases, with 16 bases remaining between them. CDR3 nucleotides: TGTGCCAGCTCTCCTCTATTAGACAATACTGAAGCTTTCTTT. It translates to CASSPLLDNTEAFF.

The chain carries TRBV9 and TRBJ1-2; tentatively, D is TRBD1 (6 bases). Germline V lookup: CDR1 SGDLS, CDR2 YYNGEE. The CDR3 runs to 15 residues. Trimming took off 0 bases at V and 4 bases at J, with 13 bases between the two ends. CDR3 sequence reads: CASSVATGQPYGYTF. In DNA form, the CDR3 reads TGTGCCAGCAGCGTAGCGACAGGCCAACCCTATGGCTACACCTTC.

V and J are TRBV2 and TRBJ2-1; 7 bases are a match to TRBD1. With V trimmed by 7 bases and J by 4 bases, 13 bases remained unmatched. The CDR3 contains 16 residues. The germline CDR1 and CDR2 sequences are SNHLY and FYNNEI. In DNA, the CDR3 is TGTGCCAGCAAGGGCAGGGACAGCAATTGGTACAATGAGCAGTTCTTC. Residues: CASKGRDSNWYNEQFF.

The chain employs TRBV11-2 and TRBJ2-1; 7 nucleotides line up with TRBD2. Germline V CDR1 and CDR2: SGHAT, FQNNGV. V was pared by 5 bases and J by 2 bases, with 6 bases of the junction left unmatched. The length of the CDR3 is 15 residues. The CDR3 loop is CASSPGTITYNEQFF. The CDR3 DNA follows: TGTGCCAGCAGCCCCGGGACTATCACCTACAATGAGCAGTTCTTC.

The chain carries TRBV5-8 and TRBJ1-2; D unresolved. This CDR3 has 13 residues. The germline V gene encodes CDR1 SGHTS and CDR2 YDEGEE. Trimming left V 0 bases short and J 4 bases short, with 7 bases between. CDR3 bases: TGTGCCAGCAGCTTGGTGGCAGGCTATGGCTACACCTTC. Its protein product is CASSLVAGYGYTF.

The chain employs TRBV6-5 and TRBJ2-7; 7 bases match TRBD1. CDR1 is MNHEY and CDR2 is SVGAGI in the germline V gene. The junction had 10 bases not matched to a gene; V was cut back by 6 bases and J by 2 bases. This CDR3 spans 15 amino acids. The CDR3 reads CASRVSGQYTYEQYF. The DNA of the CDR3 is TGTGCCAGCAGGGTCTCGGGACAGTACACCTACGAGCAGTACTTC.

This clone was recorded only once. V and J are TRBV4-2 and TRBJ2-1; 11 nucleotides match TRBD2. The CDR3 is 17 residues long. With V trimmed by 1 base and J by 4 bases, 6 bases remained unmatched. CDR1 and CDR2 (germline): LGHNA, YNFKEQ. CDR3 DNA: TGTGCCAGCAGCCAAGCCTTAGCGGGAGGGCTGTACAATGAGCAGTTCTTC. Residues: CASSQALAGGLYNEQFF.